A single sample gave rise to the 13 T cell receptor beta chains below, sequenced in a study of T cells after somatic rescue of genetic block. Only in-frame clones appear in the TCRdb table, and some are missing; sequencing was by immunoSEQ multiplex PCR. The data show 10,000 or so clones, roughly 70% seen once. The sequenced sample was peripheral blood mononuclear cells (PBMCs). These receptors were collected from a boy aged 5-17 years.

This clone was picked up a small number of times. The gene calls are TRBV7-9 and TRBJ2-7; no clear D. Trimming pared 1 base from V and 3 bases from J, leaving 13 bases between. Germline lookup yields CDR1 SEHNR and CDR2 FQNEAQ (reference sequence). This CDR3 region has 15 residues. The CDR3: CASSLGGSKYYEQYF. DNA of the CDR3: TGTGCCAGCAGCTTAGGAGGAAGCAAGTACTACGAGCAGTACTTC.

This CDR3 is CASSPRLGAKNGNTIYF. In DNA, the CDR3 is TGTGCCAGCAGCCCTAGGCTGGGGGCTAAAAATGGAAACACCATATATTTT. This chain connects TRBV5-4 to TRBJ1-3; maybe TRBD1 (6 bases). Germline V gives CDR1 SGHNT, CDR2 YYREEE (reference sequence). This CDR3 is 17 amino acids long. V was shortened by 4 bases and J by 3 bases, with 20 bases between the two germline ends.

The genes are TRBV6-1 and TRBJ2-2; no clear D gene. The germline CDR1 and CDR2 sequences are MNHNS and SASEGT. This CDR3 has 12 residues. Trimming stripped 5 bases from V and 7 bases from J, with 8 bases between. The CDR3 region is CASSRSVGELFF. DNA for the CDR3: TGTGCCAGCAGTAGATCCGTCGGGGAGCTGTTTTTT.

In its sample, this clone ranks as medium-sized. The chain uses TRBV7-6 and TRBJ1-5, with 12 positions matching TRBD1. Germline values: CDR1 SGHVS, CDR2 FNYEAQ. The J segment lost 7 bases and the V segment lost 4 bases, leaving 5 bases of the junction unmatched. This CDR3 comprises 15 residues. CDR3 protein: CASSSGTGGAQPQHF. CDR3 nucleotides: TGTGCCAGCAGCTCCGGGACAGGGGGCGCCCAGCCCCAGCATTTT.

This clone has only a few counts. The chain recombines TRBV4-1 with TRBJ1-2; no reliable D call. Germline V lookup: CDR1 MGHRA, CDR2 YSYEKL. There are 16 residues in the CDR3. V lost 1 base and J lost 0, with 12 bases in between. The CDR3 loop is CASSQGGHLPNYGYTF. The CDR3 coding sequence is TGCGCCAGCAGCCAAGGAGGGCACCTCCCTAACTATGGCTACACCTTC.

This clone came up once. CDR3 residues: CASSKGRASTDTQYF. The DNA of the CDR3 is TGTGCCAGCAGTAAGGGGCGGGCTAGCACAGATACGCAGTATTTT. The chain uses TRBV28 and TRBJ2-3; either TRBD1 or TRBD2 may supply D (5 bases each). Germline V CDR1 and CDR2: MDHEN, SYDVKM. The length of the CDR3 is 15 residues. V lost 5 bases and J 0 bases, leaving 12 bases between the germline ends.

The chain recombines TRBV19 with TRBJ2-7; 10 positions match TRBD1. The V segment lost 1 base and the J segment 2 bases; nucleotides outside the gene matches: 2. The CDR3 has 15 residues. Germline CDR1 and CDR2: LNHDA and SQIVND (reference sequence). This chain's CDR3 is CASSIAGTGAYEQYF. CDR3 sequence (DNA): TGTGCCAGTAGTATAGCGGGGACAGGGGCCTACGAGCAGTACTTC.

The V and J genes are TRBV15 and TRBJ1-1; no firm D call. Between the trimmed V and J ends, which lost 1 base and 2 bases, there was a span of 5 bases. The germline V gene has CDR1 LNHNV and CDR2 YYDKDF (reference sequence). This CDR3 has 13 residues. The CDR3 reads CATSRVSNTEAFF. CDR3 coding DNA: TGTGCCACCAGCAGAGTAAGTAACACTGAAGCTTTCTTT.

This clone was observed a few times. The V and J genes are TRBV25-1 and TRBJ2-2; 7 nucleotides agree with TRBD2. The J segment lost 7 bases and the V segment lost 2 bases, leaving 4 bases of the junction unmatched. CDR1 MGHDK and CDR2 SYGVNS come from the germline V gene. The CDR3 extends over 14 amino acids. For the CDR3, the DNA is TGTGCCAGCAGTGAACAAGGGAGGGTCGGGGAGCTGTTTTTT. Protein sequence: CASSEQGRVGELFF.

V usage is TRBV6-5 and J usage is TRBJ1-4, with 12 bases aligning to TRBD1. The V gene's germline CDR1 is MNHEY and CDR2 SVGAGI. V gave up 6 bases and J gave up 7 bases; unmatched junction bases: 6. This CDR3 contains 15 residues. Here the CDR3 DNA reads TGTGCCAGCAGCCAACCGGGACAGGGGGCTGAAAAACTGTTTTTT. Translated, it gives CASSQPGQGAEKLFF.

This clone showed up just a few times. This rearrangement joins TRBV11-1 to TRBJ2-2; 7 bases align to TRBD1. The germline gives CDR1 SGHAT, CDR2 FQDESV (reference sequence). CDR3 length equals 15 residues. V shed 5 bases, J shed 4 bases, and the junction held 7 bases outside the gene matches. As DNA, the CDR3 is TGTGCCAGCAGCCTAGGGGGCGCCTTCACCGGGGAGCTGTTTTTT. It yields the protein CASSLGGAFTGELFF. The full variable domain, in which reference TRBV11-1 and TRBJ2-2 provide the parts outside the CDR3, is EAEVAQSPRYKITEKSQAVAFWCDPISGHATLYWYRQILGQGPELLVQFQDESVVDDSQLPKDRFSAERLKGVDSTLKIQPAELGDSAMYLCASSLGGAFTGELFFGEGSRLTVL.

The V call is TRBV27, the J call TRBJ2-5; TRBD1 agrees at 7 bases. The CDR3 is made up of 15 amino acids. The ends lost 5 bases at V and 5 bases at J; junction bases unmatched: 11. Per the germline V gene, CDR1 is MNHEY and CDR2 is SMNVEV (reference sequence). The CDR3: CASSTQTGTAETQYF. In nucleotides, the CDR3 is TGTGCCAGCAGTACCCAGACAGGGACCGCGGAGACCCAGTACTTC.

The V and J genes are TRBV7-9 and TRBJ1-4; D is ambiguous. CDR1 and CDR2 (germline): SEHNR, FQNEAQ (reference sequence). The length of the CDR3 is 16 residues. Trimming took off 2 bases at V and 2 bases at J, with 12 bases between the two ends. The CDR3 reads CASSLIRGATNEKLFF. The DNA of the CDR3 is TGTGCCAGCAGCTTAATACGGGGAGCGACTAATGAAAAACTGTTTTTT.